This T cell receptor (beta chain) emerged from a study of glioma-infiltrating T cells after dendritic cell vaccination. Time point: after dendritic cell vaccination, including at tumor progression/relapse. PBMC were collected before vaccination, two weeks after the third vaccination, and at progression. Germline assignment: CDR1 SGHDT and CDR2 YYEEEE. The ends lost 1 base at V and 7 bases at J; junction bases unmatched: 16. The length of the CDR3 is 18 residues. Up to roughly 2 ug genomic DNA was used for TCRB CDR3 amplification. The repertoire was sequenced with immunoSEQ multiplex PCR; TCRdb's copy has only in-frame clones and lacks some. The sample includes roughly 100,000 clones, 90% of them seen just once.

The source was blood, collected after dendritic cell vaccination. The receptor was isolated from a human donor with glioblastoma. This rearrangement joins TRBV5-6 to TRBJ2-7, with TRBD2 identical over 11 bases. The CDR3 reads CASSLTSGRMDPAREQYF. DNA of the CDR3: TGTGCCAGCAGCTTGACTAGCGGGAGAATGGACCCGGCTCGTGAGCAGTACTTC.